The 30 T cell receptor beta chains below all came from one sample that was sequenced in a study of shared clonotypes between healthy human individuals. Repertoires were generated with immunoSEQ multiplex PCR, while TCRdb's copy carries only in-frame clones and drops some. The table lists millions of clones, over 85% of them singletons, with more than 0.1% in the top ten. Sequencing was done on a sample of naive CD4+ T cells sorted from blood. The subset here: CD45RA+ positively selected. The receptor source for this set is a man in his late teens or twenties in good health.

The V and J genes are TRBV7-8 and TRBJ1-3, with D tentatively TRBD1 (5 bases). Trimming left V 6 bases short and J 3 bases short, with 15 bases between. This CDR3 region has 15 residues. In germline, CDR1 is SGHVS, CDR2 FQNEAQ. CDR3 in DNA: TGTGCCAGCAGACCCGCCGGGGGGAGTGGAAACACCATATATTTT. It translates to CASRPAGGSGNTIYF.

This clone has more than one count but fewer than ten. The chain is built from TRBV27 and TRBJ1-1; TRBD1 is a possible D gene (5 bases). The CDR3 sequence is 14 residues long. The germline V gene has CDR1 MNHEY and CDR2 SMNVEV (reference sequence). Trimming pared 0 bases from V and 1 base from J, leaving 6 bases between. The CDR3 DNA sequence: TGTGCCAGCAGTTTATCGAGGGGGAACACTGAAGCTTTCTTT. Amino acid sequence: CASSLSRGNTEAFF.

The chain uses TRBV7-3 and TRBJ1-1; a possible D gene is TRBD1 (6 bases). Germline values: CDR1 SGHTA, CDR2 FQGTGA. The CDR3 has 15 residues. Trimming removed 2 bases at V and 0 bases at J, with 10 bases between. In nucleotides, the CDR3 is TGTGCCAGCAGCTTATCGGGACAAATGAACACTGAAGCTTTCTTT. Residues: CASSLSGQMNTEAFF.

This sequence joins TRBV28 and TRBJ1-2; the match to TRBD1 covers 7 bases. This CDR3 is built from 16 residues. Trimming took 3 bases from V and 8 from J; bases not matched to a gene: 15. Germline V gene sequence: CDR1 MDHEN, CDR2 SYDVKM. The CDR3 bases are TGTGCCAGCAGTTTGTACGGGACAGCCTCTGGAAGGGGCTACACCTTC. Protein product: CASSLYGTASGRGYTF.

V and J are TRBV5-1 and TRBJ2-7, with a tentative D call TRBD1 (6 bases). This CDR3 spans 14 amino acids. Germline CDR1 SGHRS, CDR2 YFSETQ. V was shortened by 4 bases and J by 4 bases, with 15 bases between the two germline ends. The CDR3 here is CASSDQGTLYEQYF. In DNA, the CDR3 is TGCGCCAGCAGCGACCAGGGGACACTTTACGAGCAGTACTTC.

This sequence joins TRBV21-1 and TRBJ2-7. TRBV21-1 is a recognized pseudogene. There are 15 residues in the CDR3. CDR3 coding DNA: TGTGCCAGCAGCAAAGGTTGCCCGCTTAACTACGAGCAGTACTTC. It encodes CASSKGCPLNYEQYF.

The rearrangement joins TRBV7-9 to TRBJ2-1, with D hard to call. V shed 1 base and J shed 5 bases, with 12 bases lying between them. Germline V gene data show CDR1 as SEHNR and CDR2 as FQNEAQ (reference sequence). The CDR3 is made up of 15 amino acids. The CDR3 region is CASSLGPSGHNEQFF. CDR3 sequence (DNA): TGTGCCAGCAGCTTAGGCCCCAGTGGCCACAATGAGCAGTTCTTC.

The CDR3 nucleotides are TGCGCCAGCAGCTTGCAACAGGGCGATGGCTACACCTTC. The encoded protein is CASSLQQGDGYTF. V usage is TRBV5-1 and J usage is TRBJ1-2; maybe TRBD1 (6 bases). Trimming left V 1 base short and J 6 bases short, with 10 bases between. This CDR3 is 13 amino acids long. The germline V gene has CDR1 SGHRS and CDR2 YFSETQ.

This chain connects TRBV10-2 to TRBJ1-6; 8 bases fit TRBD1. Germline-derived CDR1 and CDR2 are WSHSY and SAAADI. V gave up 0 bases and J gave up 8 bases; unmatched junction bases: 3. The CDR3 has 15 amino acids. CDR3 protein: CASSESEQGDSPLHF. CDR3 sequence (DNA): TGCGCCAGCAGTGAGTCGGAACAGGGGGATTCACCCCTCCACTTT.

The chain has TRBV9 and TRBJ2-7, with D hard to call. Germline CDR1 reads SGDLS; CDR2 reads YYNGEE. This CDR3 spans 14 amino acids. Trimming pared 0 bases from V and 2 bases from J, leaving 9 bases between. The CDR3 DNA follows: TGTGCCAGCAGCGTAGTTCAAGATGCCTACGAGCAGTACTTC. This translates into CASSVVQDAYEQYF.

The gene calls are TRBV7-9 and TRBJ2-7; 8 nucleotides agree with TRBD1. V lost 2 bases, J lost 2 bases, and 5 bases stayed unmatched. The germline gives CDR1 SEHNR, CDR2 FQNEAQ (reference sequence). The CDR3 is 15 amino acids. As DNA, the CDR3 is TGTGCCAGCAGCTTATCCGACAGGGGAGCCTACGAGCAGTACTTC. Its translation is CASSLSDRGAYEQYF.

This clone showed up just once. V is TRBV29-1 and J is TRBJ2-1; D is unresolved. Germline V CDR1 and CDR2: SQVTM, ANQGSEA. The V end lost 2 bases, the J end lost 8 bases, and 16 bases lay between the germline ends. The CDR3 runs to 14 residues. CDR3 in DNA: TGCAGCGTTGAAAAGGTTTTGCTACGGGATGAGCAGTTCTTC. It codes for CSVEKVLLRDEQFF.

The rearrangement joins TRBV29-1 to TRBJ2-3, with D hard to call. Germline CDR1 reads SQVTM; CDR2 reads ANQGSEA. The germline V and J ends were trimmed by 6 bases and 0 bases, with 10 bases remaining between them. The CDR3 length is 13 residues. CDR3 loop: CSVRQASTDTQYF. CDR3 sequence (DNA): TGCAGCGTCCGACAAGCGAGCACAGATACGCAGTATTTT.

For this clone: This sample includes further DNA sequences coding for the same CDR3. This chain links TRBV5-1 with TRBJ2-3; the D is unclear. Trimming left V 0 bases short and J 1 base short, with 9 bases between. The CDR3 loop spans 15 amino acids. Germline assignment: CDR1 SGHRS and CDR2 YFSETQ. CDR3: CASSLVSGGTDTQYF. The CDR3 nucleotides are TGCGCCAGCAGCTTGGTTTCAGGTGGCACAGATACGCAGTATTTT.

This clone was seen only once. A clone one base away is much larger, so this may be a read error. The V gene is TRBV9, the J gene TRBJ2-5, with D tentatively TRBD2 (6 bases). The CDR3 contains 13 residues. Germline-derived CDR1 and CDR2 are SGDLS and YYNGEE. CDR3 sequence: CASGREPTYEQHF. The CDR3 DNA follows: TGTGCCAGCGGCCGGGAGCCCACCTACGAGCAGCACTTC.

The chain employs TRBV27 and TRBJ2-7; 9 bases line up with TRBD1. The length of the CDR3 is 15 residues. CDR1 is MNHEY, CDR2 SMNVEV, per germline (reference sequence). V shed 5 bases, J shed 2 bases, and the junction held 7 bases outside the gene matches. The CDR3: CASSPTGTGTYEQYF. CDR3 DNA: TGTGCCAGCAGTCCTACCGGGACAGGGACCTACGAGCAGTACTTC.

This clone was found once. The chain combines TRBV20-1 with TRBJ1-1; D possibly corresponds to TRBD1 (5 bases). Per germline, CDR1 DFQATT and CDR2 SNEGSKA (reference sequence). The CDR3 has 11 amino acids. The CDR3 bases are TGCAGGGGGGGATGGAACACTGAAGCTTTCTTT. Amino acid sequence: CRGGWNTEAFF.

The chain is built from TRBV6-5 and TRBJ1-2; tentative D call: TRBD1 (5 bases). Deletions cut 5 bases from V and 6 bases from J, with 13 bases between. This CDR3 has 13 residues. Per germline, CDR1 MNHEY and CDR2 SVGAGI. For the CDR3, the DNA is TGTGCCAGCAGTAGGACCCTGGGACATGGCTACACCTTC. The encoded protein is CASSRTLGHGYTF.

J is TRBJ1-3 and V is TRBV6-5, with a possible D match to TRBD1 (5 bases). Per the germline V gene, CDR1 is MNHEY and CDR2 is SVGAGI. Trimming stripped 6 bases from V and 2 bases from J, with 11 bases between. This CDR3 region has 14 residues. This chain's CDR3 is CASRRGLAGNTIYF. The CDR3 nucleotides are TGTGCCAGCAGAAGGGGTTTAGCTGGAAACACCATATATTTT.

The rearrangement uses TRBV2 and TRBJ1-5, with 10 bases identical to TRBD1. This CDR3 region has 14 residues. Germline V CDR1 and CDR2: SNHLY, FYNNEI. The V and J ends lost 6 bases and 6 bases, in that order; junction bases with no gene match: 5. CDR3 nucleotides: TGTGCCAGCAGCCCGGACAGGGGGACTCAGCCCCAGCATTTT. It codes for CASSPDRGTQPQHF.

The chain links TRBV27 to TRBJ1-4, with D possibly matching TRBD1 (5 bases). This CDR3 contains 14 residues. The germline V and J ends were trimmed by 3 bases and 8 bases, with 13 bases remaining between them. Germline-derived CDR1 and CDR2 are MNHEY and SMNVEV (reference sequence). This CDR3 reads CASSFRQGREKLFF. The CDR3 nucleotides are TGTGCCAGCAGTTTCCGGCAGGGTAGAGAAAAACTGTTTTTT.

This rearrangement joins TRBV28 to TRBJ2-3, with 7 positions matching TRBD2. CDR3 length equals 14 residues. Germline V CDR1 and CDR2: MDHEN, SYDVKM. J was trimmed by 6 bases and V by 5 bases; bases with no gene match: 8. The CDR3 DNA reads TGTGCCAGCAGTAAAGAGCGGGATTCGGATACGCAGTATTTT. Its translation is CASSKERDSDTQYF.

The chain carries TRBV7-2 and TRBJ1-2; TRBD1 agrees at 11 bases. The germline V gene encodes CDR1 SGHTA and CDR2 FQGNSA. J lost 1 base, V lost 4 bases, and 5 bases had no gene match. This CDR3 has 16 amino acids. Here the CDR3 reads CASSYRTGGGNYGYTF. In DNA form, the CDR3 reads TGTGCCAGCAGCTACAGGACAGGGGGCGGTAACTATGGCTACACCTTC.

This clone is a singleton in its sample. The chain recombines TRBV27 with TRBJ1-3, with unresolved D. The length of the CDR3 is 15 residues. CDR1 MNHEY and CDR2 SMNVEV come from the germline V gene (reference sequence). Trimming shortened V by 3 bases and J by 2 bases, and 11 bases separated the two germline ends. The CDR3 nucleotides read TGTGCCAGCAGTTTGGAGGGCGGGCCTGGAAACACCATATATTTT. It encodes CASSLEGGPGNTIYF.

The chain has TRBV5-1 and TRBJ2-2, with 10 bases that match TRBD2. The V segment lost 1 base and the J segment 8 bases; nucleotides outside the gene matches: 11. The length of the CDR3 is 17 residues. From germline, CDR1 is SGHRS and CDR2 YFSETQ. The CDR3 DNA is TGCGCCAGCAGCTTGAGGTACCTAGCGGGAGAATCTGGGGAGCTGTTTTTT. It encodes CASSLRYLAGESGELFF.

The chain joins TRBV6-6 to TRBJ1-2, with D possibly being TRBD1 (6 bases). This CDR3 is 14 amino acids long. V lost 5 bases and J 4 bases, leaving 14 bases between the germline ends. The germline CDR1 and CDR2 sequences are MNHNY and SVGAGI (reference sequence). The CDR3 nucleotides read TGTGCCAGCAGTCGACAGGAGGACCTCTATGGCTACACCTTC. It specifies CASSRQEDLYGYTF.

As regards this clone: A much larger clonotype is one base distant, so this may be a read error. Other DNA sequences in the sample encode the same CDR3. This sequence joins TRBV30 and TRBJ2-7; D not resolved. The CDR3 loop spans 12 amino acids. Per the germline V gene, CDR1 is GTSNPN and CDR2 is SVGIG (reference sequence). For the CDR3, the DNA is TGCGCCTGGAGTAACAAGGGAACCGAGCAGTACTTC. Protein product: CAWSNKGTEQYF.

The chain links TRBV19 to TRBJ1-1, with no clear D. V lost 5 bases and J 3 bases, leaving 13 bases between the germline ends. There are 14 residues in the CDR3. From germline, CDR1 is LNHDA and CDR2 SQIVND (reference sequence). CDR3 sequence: CASSPLVGHTEAFF. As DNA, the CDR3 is TGTGCCAGTAGTCCACTCGTCGGGCACACTGAAGCTTTCTTT. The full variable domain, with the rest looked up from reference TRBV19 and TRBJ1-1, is DGGITQSPKYLFRKEGQNVTLSCEQNLNHDAMYWYRQDPGQGLRLIYYSQIVNDFQKGDIAEGYSVSREKKESFPLTVTSAQKNPTAFYLCASSPLVGHTEAFFGQGTRLTVV.

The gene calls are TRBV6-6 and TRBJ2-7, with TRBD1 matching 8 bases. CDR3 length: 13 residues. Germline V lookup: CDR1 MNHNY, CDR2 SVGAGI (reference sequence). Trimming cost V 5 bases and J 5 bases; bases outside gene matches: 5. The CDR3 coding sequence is TGTGCCAGCAGTGACAGGGGTAAGCACGAGCAGTACTTC. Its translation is CASSDRGKHEQYF.

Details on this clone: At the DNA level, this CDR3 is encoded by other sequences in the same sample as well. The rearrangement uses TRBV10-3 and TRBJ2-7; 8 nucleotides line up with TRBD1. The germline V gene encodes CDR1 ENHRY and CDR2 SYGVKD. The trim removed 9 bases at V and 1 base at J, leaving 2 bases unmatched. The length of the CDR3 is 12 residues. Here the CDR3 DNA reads TGTGCCATAGGGGACAGGTCCTACGAGCAGTACTTC. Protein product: CAIGDRSYEQYF.